The clone carrying this T cell receptor (beta chain) was found a few times. The antigen is not known. These data originate in a study of beta chain features in type 1 diabetes. Study as a whole: Patients did not differ from healthy donors in age, gender or cell yield.

Expressed TCRB transcripts were sequenced after all isolated RNA was converted to cDNA. Libraries were prepared by immunoSEQ multiplex PCR; TCRdb keeps only in-frame clonotypes and omits some of them. The sample lists approximately 60,000 clones, around 56% seen once, with 2.6% in the top ten. Per the germline V gene, CDR1 is SQVTM and CDR2 is ANQGSEA. CDR3 length equals 12 residues. V was shortened by 0 bases and J by 16 bases, with 16 bases between the two germline ends. Every participating donor gave one draw, a heparinised blood sample averaging roughly 100 mL. Study-wide results and caveats: There was a moderate but significant shortening of TCRB CDR3s in all four CD4+ subsets of Type 1 diabetes patients. In the patient group, naive, central memory and Treg TCRB repertoires seemed more alike than in the healthy donor group.

The sample comprised Tregs from blood. This TCR derives from a woman in her forties with type 1 diabetes. The V gene is TRBV29-1, the J gene TRBJ2-1, with D possibly TRBD2 on 5 matching bases. The CDR3 DNA sequence: TGCAGCGTTGAAGATACGAGGAGGTACCAATTCTTC. Its translation is CSVEDTRRYQFF.